This T cell receptor (beta chain) is from a study of tumor-infiltrating lymphocytes in localized non-small cell lung cancer. Germline CDR1 reads MDHEN; CDR2 reads SYDVKM. The CDR3 loop spans 14 amino acids. Trimming stripped 2 bases from V and 8 bases from J, with 15 bases between. Sequenced by immunoSEQ multiplex PCR; TCRdb stores in-frame clones only, minus some. This sample has over 15,000 clones, with about three quarters found just once. The chain carries TRBV28 and TRBJ1-1; unclear D gene. The specimen sequenced was lung tumor tissue. The receptor comes from a human donor with non-small cell lung cancer. DNA of the CDR3: TGTGCCAGCAGTTTACCATTCTCGGGTACGGAAGCTTTCTTT. Its translation is CASSLPFSGTEAFF.